Detailed here is one T cell receptor beta chain. The sample is drawn from a study of Tregs in tolerant kidney transplant recipients. Using immunoSEQ multiplex PCR, the repertoire was profiled, and TCRdb retains in-frame clones only, with some absent. The sample yields about 110,000 clones, 90% seen once. Germline CDR1 is SGHKS and CDR2 is YYEKEE (reference sequence). V shed 2 bases, J shed 10 bases, and the junction held 7 bases outside the gene matches. This CDR3 is 13 amino acids long. The TCR originated in a human donor who received a combined kidney and bone marrow transplant. This rearrangement joins TRBV5-5 to TRBJ1-1; 8 nucleotides align to TRBD1. Sample: CD4+ T cells from blood, taken before the transplant. Here the CDR3 reads CASSFEWTGPAFF. CDR3 coding DNA: TGTGCCAGCAGCTTCGAATGGACAGGGCCAGCTTTCTTT.